The rows below give T cell receptor beta chains drawn from one sample of a study of HIV-infected patients and healthy controls. TCRdb re-called the 5' RACE reads with MiXCR, one entry per CDR3 protein. The sample lists about 6,600 distinct CDR3 sequences; about 8.6% were seen once. The sample consisted of blood, taken during antiretroviral therapy. These receptors were obtained from an adult with HIV infection. Each CDR3 is given with its conserved first and last residue. The order of the fields is CDR3 length, D gene, clone size, J gene, V gene, CDR3 protein, CDR3 DNA. D genes are given only for firm matches. A clone size is listed for some rows: how often the clone was seen (once, few, many), or a class if it is expanded.

15	-	medium-sized	TRBJ2-2	TRBV9	CASSAGDLLTGELFF	TGTGCCAGCAGCGCCGGGGACTTACTCACCGGGGAGCTGTTTTTT
14	-	many	TRBJ1-1	TRBV13	CASRQGGVSTEAFF	TGTGCCAGCAGACAGGGCGGAGTGAGCACTGAAGCTTTCTTT
14	-	many	TRBJ1-5	TRBV7-6	CASSLQGEGQPQHF	TGTGCCAGCAGCTTACAGGGAGAGGGACAGCCCCAGCATTTT
15	-	many	TRBJ2-1	TRBV4-3	CASSQDLTSNNEQFF	TGCGCCAGCAGCCAAGATCTTACTTCGAACAATGAGCAGTTCTTC
13	-	medium-sized	TRBJ1-1	TRBV10-3	CAISEGDFAEAFF	TGTGCCATCAGTGAGGGGGATTTCGCTGAAGCTTTCTTT
14	-	-	TRBJ1-3	TRBV29-1	CSVEDGAGGNTIYF	TGCAGCGTTGAAGATGGGGCAGGGGGAAACACCATATATTTT
18	TRBD1	-	TRBJ2-2	TRBV4-3	CASSQDIGTGEGSGELFF	TGCGCCAGCAGCCAAGATATCGGGACAGGGGAAGGATCCGGGGAGCTGTTTTTT
12	-	medium-sized	TRBJ2-7	TRBV28	CASSTAAYEQYF	TGTGCCAGCAGCACAGCCGCCTACGAGCAGTACTTC
14	-	few	TRBJ1-2	TRBV6-2/TRBV6-3	CASTGQLKDYGYTF	TGTGCCAGCACCGGACAGCTGAAAGACTATGGCTACACCTTC
15	TRBD2	-	TRBJ2-1	TRBV20-1	CSARDPTSGRPEQFF	TGCAGTGCTAGAGATCCCACTAGCGGGAGACCTGAGCAGTTCTTC
14	TRBD2	-	TRBJ2-1	TRBV20-1	CSARGPAGLTEQFF	TGCAGTGCTAGAGGTCCAGCGGGATTAACTGAGCAGTTCTTC
9	-	medium-sized	TRBJ1-1	TRBV20-1	CSARPLAPF	TGCAGTGCCAGACCCTTGGCTCCTTTT
13	-	many	TRBJ1-1	TRBV7-3	CASSSKRGAPAFF	TGTGCCAGCAGCTCAAAACGGGGAGCCCCAGCTTTCTTT
16	TRBD1	-	TRBJ2-7	TRBV28	CASSLIGTGGFYEQYF	TGTGCCAGCAGTTTAATCGGGACAGGCGGGTTCTACGAGCAGTACTTC
13	TRBD1	many	TRBJ1-5	TRBV12-3/TRBV12-4	CASSLDRTQPQHF	TGTGCCAGCAGTTTGGACAGGACTCAGCCCCAGCATTTT
15	-	many	TRBJ1-1	TRBV7-9	CASSLAAAGTTEAFF	TGTGCCAGCAGCTTAGCGGCAGCAGGGACCACTGAAGCTTTCTTT
14	-	many	TRBJ2-1	TRBV27	CASRGDSIYNEQFF	TGTGCCAGCAGAGGGGACTCGATATACAATGAGCAGTTCTTC
15	-	medium-sized	TRBJ1-2	TRBV3-1	CASSQAAEPNYGYTF	TGTGCCAGCAGCCAAGCGGCAGAGCCTAACTATGGCTACACCTTC
12	-	many	TRBJ1-1	TRBV7-9	CASSLPGLEAFF	TGTGCCAGCAGTCTCCCGGGGCTTGAAGCTTTCTTT
15	-	medium-sized	TRBJ2-1	TRBV27	CASSLNRQNYNEQFF	TGTGCCAGCAGTTTAAATCGACAGAACTACAATGAGCAGTTCTTC
16	TRBD1	many	TRBJ2-2	TRBV7-9	CASSIRGHGDTGELFF	TGTGCCAGCAGTATCAGGGGGCACGGAGACACCGGGGAGCTGTTTTTT